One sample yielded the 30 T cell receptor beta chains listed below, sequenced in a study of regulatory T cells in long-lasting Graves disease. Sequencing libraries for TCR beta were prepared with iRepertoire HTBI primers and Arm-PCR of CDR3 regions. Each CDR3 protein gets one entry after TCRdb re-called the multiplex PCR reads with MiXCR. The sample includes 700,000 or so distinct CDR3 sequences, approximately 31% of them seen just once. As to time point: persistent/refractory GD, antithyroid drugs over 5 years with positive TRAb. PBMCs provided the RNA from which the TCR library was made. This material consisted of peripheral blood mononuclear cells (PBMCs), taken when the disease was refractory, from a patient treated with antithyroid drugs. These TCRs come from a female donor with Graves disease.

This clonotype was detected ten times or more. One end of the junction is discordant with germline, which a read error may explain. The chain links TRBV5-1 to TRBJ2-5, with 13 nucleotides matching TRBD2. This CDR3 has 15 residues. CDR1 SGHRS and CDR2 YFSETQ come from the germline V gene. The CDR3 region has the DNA TGTGCCAGCAGCTACCGGACTAGCGGGAGAGAGACCCAGTACTTC. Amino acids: CASSYRTSGRETQYF.

Here the CDR3 reads CASSYQDRVVETQYF. CDR3 sequence (DNA): TGTGCCAGCAGTTACCAGGACAGGGTTGTAGAGACCCAGTACTTC. The chain has TRBV6-5 and TRBJ2-5; 8 bases line up with TRBD1. J was trimmed by 4 bases and V by 2 bases; bases with no gene match: 6. CDR1 MNHEY and CDR2 SVGAGI come from the germline V gene. There are 15 residues in the CDR3.

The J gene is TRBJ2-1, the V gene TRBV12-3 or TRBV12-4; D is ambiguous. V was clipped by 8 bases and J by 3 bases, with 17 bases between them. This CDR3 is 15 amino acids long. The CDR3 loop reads CASPRKSGCYNEQFF. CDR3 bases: TGTGCCAGCCCTAGGAAGTCCGGGTGCTACAATGAGCAGTTCTTC.

DNA of the CDR3: TGTGCCAGCAGCCAAGATCTCCGACTAGCGGGAGCAGCCGATACGCAGTATTTT. Encoded protein: CASSQDLRLAGAADTQYF. The V and J genes are TRBV4-2 and TRBJ2-3; 12 bases map to TRBD2. The ends lost 0 bases at V and 6 bases at J; junction bases unmatched: 10. Germline V gene lookup returns CDR1 LGHNA and CDR2 YNFKEQ. The CDR3 has 18 amino acids.

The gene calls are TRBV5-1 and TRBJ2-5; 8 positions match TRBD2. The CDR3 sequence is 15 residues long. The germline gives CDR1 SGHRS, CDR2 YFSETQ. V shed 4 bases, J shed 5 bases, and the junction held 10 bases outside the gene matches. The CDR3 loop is CASSGSAGVGETQYF. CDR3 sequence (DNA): TGCGCCAGCAGCGGATCAGCGGGAGTCGGGGAGACCCAGTACTTC.

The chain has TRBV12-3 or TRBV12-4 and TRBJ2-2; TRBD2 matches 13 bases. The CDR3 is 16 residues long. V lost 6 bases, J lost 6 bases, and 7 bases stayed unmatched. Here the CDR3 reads CASRRTSGSGAGELFF. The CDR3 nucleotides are TGTGCCAGCAGGAGGACTAGCGGGAGTGGGGCCGGGGAGCTGTTTTTT.

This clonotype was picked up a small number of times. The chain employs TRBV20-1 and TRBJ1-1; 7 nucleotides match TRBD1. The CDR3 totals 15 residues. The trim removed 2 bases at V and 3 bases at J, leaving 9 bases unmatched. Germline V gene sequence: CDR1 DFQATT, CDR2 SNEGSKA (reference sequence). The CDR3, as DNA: TGCAGTGCTAGATGGAGGGGGCGATCGGACACTGAAGCTTTCTTT. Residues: CSARWRGRSDTEAFF.

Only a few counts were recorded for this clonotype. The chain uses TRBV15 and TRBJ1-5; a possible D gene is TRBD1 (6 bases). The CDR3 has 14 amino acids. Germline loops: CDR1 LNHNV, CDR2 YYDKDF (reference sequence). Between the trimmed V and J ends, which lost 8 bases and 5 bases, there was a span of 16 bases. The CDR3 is CATRKEGGYQPQHF. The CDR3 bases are TGTGCCACCCGAAAGGAAGGGGGATATCAGCCCCAGCATTTT.

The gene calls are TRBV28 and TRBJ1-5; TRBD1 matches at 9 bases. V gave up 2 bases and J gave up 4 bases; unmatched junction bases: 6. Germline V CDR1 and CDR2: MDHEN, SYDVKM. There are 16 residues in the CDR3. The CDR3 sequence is CASSLAGTGNNQPQHF. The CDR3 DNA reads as TGTGCCAGCAGTTTAGCGGGGACAGGGAATAATCAGCCCCAGCATTTT.

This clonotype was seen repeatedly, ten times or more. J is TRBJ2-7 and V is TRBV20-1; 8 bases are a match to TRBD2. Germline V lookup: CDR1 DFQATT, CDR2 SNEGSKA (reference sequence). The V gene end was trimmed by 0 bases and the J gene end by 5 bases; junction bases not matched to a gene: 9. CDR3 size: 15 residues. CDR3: CSARDFSGTRHEQYF. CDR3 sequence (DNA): TGCAGTGCTAGAGATTTTAGCGGGACTCGCCACGAGCAGTACTTC.

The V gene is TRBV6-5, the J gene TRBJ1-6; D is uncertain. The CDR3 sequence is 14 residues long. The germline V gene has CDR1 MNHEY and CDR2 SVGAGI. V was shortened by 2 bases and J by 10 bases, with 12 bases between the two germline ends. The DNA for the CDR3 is TGTGCCAGCAGTTACGGGTCACGGCGGTCACCCCTCCACTTT. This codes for CASSYGSRRSPLHF.

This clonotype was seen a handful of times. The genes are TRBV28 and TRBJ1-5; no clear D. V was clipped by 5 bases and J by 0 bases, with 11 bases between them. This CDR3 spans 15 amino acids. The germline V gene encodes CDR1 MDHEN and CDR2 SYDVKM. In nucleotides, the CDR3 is TGTGCCAGCAGTCTCACCTGGGGTAGCAATCAGCCCCAGCATTTT. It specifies CASSLTWGSNQPQHF.

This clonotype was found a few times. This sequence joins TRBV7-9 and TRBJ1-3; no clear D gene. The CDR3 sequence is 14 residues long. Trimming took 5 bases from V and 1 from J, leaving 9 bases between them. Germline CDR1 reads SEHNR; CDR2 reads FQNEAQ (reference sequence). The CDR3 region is CASSREASGNTIYF. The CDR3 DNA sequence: TGTGCCAGCAGCCGAGAAGCGTCTGGAAACACCATATATTTT.

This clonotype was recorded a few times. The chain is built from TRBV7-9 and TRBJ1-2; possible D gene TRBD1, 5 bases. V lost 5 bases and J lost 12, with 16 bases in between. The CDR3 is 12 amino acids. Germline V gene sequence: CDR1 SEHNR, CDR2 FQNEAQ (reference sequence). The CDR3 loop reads CASSPGSGRHTF. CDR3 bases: TGTGCCAGCAGCCCCGGCTCGGGGCGGCACACCTTC.

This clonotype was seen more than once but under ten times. The CDR3 sequence: CASSPPGRLNTEAFF. The DNA for the CDR3 is TGTGCCAGCAGCCCCCCTGGTAGGCTGAACACTGAAGCTTTCTTT. This chain joins TRBV11-2 and TRBJ1-1, with no clear D. CDR3 size: 15 residues. Germline V gene sequence: CDR1 SGHAT, CDR2 FQNNGV. V lost 5 bases, J lost 0 bases, and 13 bases lay in between. The whole variable domain, remainder taken from reference TRBV11-2 and TRBJ1-1, is EAGVAQSPRYKIIEKRQSVAFWCNPISGHATLYWYQQILGQGPKLLIQFQNNGVVDDSQLPKDRFSAERLKGVDSTLKIQPAKLEDSAVYLCASSPPGRLNTEAFFGQGTRLTVV.

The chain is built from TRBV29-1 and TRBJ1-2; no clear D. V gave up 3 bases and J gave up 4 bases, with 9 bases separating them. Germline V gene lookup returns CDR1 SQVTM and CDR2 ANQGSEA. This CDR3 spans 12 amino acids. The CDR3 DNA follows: TGCAGCGTTGACTCTAACCGCTATGGCTACACCTTC. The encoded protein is CSVDSNRYGYTF.

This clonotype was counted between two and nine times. The CDR3, as DNA: TGTGCCTGGAGAACCGGAGGCGGGGAGCTGTTTTTT. It translates to CAWRTGGGELFF. This sequence joins TRBV30 and TRBJ2-2; the D gene is possibly TRBD2 (5 bases). The CDR3 totals 12 residues. V was trimmed by 3 bases and J by 7 bases, leaving 9 bases between them. Per germline, CDR1 GTSNPN and CDR2 SVGIG (reference sequence).

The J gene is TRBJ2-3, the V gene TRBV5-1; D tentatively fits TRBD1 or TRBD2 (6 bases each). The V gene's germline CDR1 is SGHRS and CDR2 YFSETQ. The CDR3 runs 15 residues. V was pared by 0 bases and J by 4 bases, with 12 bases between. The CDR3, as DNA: TGCGCCAGCAGCTTGGGTGGGGGGCCCGCAGATACGCAGTATTTT. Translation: CASSLGGGPADTQYF.

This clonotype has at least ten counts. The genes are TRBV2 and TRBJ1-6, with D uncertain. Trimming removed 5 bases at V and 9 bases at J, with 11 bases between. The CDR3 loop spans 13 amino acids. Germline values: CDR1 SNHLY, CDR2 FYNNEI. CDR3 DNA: TGTGCCAGCAGTCCGGGAATCCGTTCACCCCTCCACTTT. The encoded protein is CASSPGIRSPLHF.

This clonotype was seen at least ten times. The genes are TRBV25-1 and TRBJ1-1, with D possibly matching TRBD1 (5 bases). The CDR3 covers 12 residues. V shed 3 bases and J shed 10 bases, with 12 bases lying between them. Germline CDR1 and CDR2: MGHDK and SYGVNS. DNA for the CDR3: TGTGCCAGCAGTGATGTGGGGGAGAGAGCTTTCTTT. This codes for CASSDVGERAFF. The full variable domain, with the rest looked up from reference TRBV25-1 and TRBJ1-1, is EADIYQTPRYLVIGTGKKITLECSQTMGHDKMYWYQQDPGMELHLIHYSYGVNSTEKGDLSSESTVSRIRTEHFPLTLESARPSHTSQYLCASSDVGERAFFGQGTRLTVV.

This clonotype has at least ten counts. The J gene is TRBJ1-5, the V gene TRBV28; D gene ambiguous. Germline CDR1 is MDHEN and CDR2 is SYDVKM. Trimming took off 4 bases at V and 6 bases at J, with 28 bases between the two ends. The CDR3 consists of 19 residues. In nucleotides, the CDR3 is TGTGCCAGCAGTTCTCCGTGGGCGACGGACGCACGGGGTGGTCAGCCCCAGCATTTT. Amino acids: CASSSPWATDARGGQPQHF.

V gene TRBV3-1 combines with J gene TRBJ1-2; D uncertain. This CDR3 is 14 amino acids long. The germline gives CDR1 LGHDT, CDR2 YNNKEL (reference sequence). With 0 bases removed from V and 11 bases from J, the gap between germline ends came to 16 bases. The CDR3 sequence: CASSQDGGPMIYTF. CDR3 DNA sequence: TGTGCCAGCAGCCAAGATGGAGGTCCGATGATTTACACCTTC.

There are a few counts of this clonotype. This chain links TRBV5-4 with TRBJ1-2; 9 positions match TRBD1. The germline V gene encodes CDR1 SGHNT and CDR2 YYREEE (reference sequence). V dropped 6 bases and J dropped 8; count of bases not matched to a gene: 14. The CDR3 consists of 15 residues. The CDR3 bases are TGTGCCAGCACCATCTCAGGGACAGGGTTCGGGGGCTACACCTTC. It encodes CASTISGTGFGGYTF.

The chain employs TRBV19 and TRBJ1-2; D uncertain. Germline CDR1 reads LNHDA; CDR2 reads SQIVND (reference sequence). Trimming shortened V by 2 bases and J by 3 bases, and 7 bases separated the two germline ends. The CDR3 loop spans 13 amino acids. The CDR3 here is CASSITSDYGYTF. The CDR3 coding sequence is TGTGCCAGTAGTATAACGAGCGACTATGGCTACACCTTC.

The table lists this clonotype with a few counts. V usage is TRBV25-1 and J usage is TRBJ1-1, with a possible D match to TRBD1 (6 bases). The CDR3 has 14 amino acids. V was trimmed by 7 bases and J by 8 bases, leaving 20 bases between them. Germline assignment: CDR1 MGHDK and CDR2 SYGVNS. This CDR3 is CASIATGGGIEAFF. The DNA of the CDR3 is TGTGCCAGCATAGCGACCGGGGGCGGTATAGAAGCTTTCTTT.

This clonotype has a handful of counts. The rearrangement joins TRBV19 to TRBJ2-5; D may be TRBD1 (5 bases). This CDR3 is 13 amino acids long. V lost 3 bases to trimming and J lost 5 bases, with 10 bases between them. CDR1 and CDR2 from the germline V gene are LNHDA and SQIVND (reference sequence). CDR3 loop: CASSMGLRETQYF. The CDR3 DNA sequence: TGTGCCAGTAGTATGGGGCTACGGGAGACCCAGTACTTC.

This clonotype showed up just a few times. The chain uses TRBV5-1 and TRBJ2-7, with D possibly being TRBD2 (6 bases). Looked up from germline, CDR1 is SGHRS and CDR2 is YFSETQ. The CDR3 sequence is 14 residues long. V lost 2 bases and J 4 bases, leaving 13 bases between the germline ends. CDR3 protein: CASSFGRERYEQYF. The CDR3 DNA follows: TGCGCCAGCAGCTTTGGACGGGAGAGGTACGAGCAGTACTTC.

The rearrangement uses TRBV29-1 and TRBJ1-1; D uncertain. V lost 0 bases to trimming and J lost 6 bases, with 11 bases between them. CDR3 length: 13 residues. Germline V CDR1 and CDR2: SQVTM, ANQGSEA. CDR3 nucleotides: TGCAGCGTTGAAGATAACGCGGTCCCTGAAGCTTTCTTT. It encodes CSVEDNAVPEAFF.

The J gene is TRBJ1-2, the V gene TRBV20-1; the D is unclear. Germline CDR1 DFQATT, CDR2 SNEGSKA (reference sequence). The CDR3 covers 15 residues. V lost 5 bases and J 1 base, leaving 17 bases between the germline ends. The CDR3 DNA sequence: TGCAGTGCTGGGCCCGAGGGTGTACTTAACTATGGCTACACCTTC. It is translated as CSAGPEGVLNYGYTF.

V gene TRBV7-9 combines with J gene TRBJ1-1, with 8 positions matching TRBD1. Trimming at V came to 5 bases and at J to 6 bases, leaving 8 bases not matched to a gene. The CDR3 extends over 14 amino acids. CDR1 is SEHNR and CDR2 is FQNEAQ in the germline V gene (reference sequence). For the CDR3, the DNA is TGTGCCAGCAGCAGAACAGGGGGGGTCTCTGAAGCTTTCTTT. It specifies CASSRTGGVSEAFF.